One and the same sample provided the 15 T cell receptor beta chains below, sequenced in a study of early T cells in non-severe SARS-CoV-2 infection. TCRdb reprocessed the 5' RACE reads via MiXCR and lists one record per CDR3 protein. The sample has about 58,000 distinct CDR3 sequences; 7% to 8% are singletons. Sequenced: whole blood. The source is an adult who was a healthcare worker with PCR-confirmed SARS-CoV-2 infection or an uninfected control (not recorded which).

The sample holds a few counts of this clonotype. J is TRBJ2-2 and V is TRBV2; D may be TRBD2 (5 bases). The CDR3 has 15 residues. Trimming shortened V by 3 bases and J by 2 bases, and 10 bases separated the two germline ends. The germline V gene has CDR1 SNHLY and CDR2 FYNNEI. The CDR3 DNA follows: TGTGCCAGCAGTGAGAGAGGGAAAAACACCGGGGAGCTGTTTTTT. This encodes CASSERGKNTGELFF. Supplemented by reference TRBV2 and TRBJ2-2, the full variable domain reads EPEVTQTPSHQVTQMGQEVILRCVPISNHLYFYWYRQILGQKVEFLVSFYNNEISEKSEIFDDQFSVERPDGSNFTLKIRSTKLEDSAMYFCASSERGKNTGELFFGEGSRLTVL.

The chain employs TRBV21-1 and TRBJ2-7; no check of the table's D call, TRBD2, against the DNA was made. TRBV21-1 is a pseudogene. The CDR3 consists of 19 residues. This chain's CDR3 is CASRARARLAGGPSYEQYF. The CDR3 DNA sequence: TGTGCCAGCAGGGCCCGCGCGAGACTAGCGGGAGGGCCGTCCTACGAGCAGTACTTC.

By proportion, this clonotype is medium-sized (0.01 to 0.1%). This chain uses TRBV5-8 with TRBJ2-7, with D maybe TRBD1 (6 bases). The CDR3 is 13 amino acids. The V gene's germline CDR1 is SGHTS and CDR2 YDEGEE. Trimming pared 4 bases from V and 4 bases from J, leaving 12 bases between. CDR3 residues: CASSPLDSYEQYF. The CDR3 DNA reads as TGTGCCAGCAGCCCCCTGGACAGTTACGAGCAGTACTTC.

This clonotype was counted a few times. This chain links TRBV14 with TRBJ2-6; 8 nucleotides align to TRBD1. Trimming at V came to 9 bases and at J to 4 bases, leaving 8 bases not matched to a gene. Looked up from germline, CDR1 is SGHDN and CDR2 is FVKESK. This CDR3 is built from 15 residues. The CDR3 bases are TGTGCCAGTTCCCAGGGGGCGAGCGGGGCCAACGTCCTGACTTTC. Its translation is CASSQGASGANVLTF. Full variable domain (outside the CDR3, taken from reference TRBV14 and TRBJ2-6): EAGVTQFPSHSVIEKGQTVTLRCDPISGHDNLYWYRRVMGKEIKFLLHFVKESKQDESGMPNNRFLAERTGGTYSTLKVQPAELEDSGVYFCASSQGASGANVLTFGAGSRLTVL.

CDR3 DNA sequence: TGTGCCAGCTCACCAGGGGCAGGCGAGCAGTACTTC. It encodes CASSPGAGEQYF. The gene calls are TRBV18 and TRBJ2-7, with D possibly matching TRBD1 (5 bases). The CDR3 is 12 amino acids. The ends were cut back, 2 bases at V and 6 bases at J, with 8 bases in the middle. Germline V CDR1 and CDR2: KGHSH, LQKENI.

For the CDR3, the DNA is TGCGCCAGCAGTGAGGGGTCCTACTACGAGCAGTACTTC. Its protein is CASSEGSYYEQYF. The V and J genes are TRBV10-2 and TRBJ2-7; D unresolved. The V end lost 2 bases, the J end lost 3 bases, and 8 bases lay between the germline ends. CDR1 and CDR2 from the germline V gene are WSHSY and SAAADI. The CDR3 has 13 amino acids.

The sample holds many counts of this clonotype. The V call is TRBV4-1, the J call TRBJ2-3, with D hard to call. CDR3 size: 14 residues. V was clipped by 0 bases and J by 6 bases, with 10 bases between them. Germline CDR1 is MGHRA and CDR2 is YSYEKL. CDR3 DNA: TGCGCCAGCAGCCAAGATCCCTCGACGGATACGCAGTATTTT. This encodes CASSQDPSTDTQYF.

This clonotype was recorded a few times. The rearrangement links TRBV19 to TRBJ2-7; D gene unclear. The CDR3 length is 14 residues. Germline values: CDR1 LNHDA, CDR2 SQIVND (reference sequence). V dropped 2 bases and J dropped 2 bases, with 10 bases sitting between them. CDR3 loop: CASSIQPAPYEQYF. The CDR3 DNA reads as TGTGCCAGTAGTATACAACCGGCCCCCTACGAGCAGTACTTC.

This clonotype was picked up many times. V is TRBV25-1 and J is TRBJ2-1, with 10 bases fitting TRBD1. V trimming: 4 bases; J trimming: 0 bases; junction bases outside the gene matches: 12. Germline lookup yields CDR1 MGHDK and CDR2 SYGVNS. The CDR3 totals 19 residues. The CDR3 loop reads CASSVRTGGIRYSYNEQFF. The CDR3 coding sequence is TGTGCCAGCAGTGTCCGGACAGGGGGTATTAGGTACTCCTACAATGAGCAGTTCTTC.

This clonotype was counted at least ten times. V gene TRBV19 combines with J gene TRBJ2-1; 11 nucleotides match TRBD2. Germline-derived CDR1 and CDR2 are LNHDA and SQIVND (reference sequence). CDR3 length equals 18 residues. Trimming at V came to 3 bases and at J to 9 bases, leaving 16 bases not matched to a gene. This CDR3 reads CASSITLGLAARLGEQFF. The CDR3 region has the DNA TGTGCCAGTAGTATTACCCTGGGACTAGCGGCCAGATTGGGTGAGCAGTTCTTC.

This clonotype was recorded at least ten times. The rearrangement joins TRBV6-6 to TRBJ1-1; no clear D gene. CDR3 length equals 13 residues. The ends were cut back, 0 bases at V and 0 bases at J, with 2 bases in the middle. Looked up from germline, CDR1 is MNHNY and CDR2 is SVGAGI (reference sequence). As DNA, the CDR3 is TGTGCCAGCAGTTACTCAGTGAACACTGAAGCTTTCTTT. Protein product: CASSYSVNTEAFF.

This clonotype has at least ten counts. The chain joins TRBV7-3 to TRBJ2-3, with 10 bases aligning to TRBD2. The CDR3 has 18 residues. V trimming: 2 bases; J trimming: 4 bases; junction bases outside the gene matches: 12. CDR1 and CDR2 from the germline V gene are SGHTA and FQGTGA. CDR3 DNA sequence: TGTGCCAGCAGCTTATCGGCTAGCGGGAGACTTGGAGCAGATACGCAGTATTTT. It yields the protein CASSLSASGRLGADTQYF.

This clonotype has more than one count but fewer than ten. V and J are TRBV20-1 and TRBJ2-7; TRBD2 agrees at 10 bases. Germline lookup yields CDR1 DFQATT and CDR2 SNEGSKA (reference sequence). The CDR3 runs to 15 residues. Germline trimming cut 5 bases from V and 6 bases from J; bases unmatched to any gene: 13. This CDR3 reads CSAGAGTSASAEQYF. The CDR3 DNA follows: TGCAGTGCTGGGGCCGGGACTAGCGCCTCGGCCGAGCAGTACTTC.

There are a few counts of this clonotype. CDR3 sequence: CASSLRGHIYGYTF. In nucleotides, the CDR3 is TGTGCCAGCAGCTTGAGGGGACATATCTATGGCTACACCTTC. The gene calls are TRBV5-6 and TRBJ1-2, with D possibly TRBD1 on 6 matching bases. Germline V gene sequence: CDR1 SGHDT, CDR2 YYEEEE. The CDR3 is 14 residues long. V lost 1 base and J 4 bases, leaving 11 bases between the germline ends.

This clonotype was recorded many times. This chain joins TRBV14 and TRBJ1-1; D not certain. The germline CDR1 and CDR2 sequences are SGHDN and FVKESK. V was trimmed by 3 bases and J by 12 bases, leaving 14 bases between them. The CDR3 is 12 residues long. The chain's CDR3 is CASSQDRWVTFF. The CDR3 nucleotides are TGTGCCAGCAGCCAGGACCGCTGGGTAACTTTCTTT.